These 24 T cell receptor beta chains share one sample of origin, sequenced in a study of blood T cell repertoires in COVID-19. Sequenced by immunoSEQ multiplex PCR; TCRdb stores in-frame clones only, minus some. The repertoire has 120,000 to 150,000 clones, over 75% of them found once; the top ten carry roughly 2.9%. The sample consisted of peripheral blood. These receptors came from a man aged 45-60 years with acute or convalescent COVID-19.

This rearrangement joins TRBV11-2 to TRBJ2-3; 11 positions agree with TRBD2. Per the germline V gene, CDR1 is SGHAT and CDR2 is FQNNGV. The CDR3 has 18 residues. V dropped 5 bases and J dropped 0; count of bases not matched to a gene: 10. The CDR3 coding sequence is TGTGCCAGCAGCGGGGGGGTAGCGGGAGGGTTGAGCACAGATACGCAGTATTTT. It translates to CASSGGVAGGLSTDTQYF.

The chain employs TRBV5-4 and TRBJ2-7, with D maybe TRBD1 (5 bases). CDR1 SGHNT and CDR2 YYREEE come from the germline V gene (reference sequence). The CDR3 consists of 14 residues. The ends were cut back, 2 bases at V and 6 bases at J, with 15 bases in the middle. The CDR3 DNA reads as TGTGCCAGCAGCTTCAGCCAGGGCGTCGCCGAGCAGTACTTC. It codes for CASSFSQGVAEQYF.

The chain links TRBV5-5 to TRBJ2-1; D possibly corresponds to TRBD2 (5 bases). The CDR3 covers 13 residues. The germline V and J ends were trimmed by 0 bases and 10 bases, with 11 bases remaining between them. CDR1 is SGHKS, CDR2 YYEKEE, per germline (reference sequence). CDR3 in amino acids: CASSLAGVGEQFF. CDR3 DNA: TGTGCCAGCAGCTTGGCCGGGGTTGGGGAGCAGTTCTTC.

The gene calls are TRBV15 and TRBJ2-3; a possible D gene is TRBD2 (6 bases). The CDR3 is made up of 16 amino acids. V lost 3 bases to trimming and J lost 5 bases, with 18 bases between them. Per germline, CDR1 LNHNV and CDR2 YYDKDF (reference sequence). DNA for the CDR3: TGTGCCACCAGCAGGGCGGGACTCACGAGTAAAGATACGCAGTATTTT. It codes for CATSRAGLTSKDTQYF.

The CDR3 DNA reads TGTGCCAGCAGCCATCGTTACATAAATGAGCAGTTCTTC. This codes for CASSHRYINEQFF. The V and J genes are TRBV7-9 and TRBJ2-1; D is uncertain. In germline, CDR1 is SEHNR, CDR2 FQNEAQ (reference sequence). CDR3 length: 13 amino acids. Trimming cost V 5 bases and J 7 bases, with 12 bases left between them.

The chain's CDR3 is CASSPQKNTEAFF. In nucleotides, the CDR3 is TGTGCCAGCAGCCCCCAGAAGAACACTGAAGCTTTCTTT. V is TRBV7-3 and J is TRBJ1-1; D gene unclear. The CDR3 is 13 residues long. The germline V gene encodes CDR1 SGHTA and CDR2 FQGTGA. With 5 bases removed from V and 1 base from J, the gap between germline ends came to 8 bases. Complete variable domain (other parts from reference TRBV7-3 and TRBJ1-1): GAGVSQTPSNKVTEKGKYVELRCDPISGHTALYWYRQSLGQGPEFLIYFQGTGAADDSGLPNDRFFAVRPEGSVSTLKIQRTERGDSAVYLCASSPQKNTEAFFGQGTRLTVV.

The V and J genes are TRBV18 and TRBJ1-4, with 8 bases lining up with TRBD1. V trimming: 2 bases; J trimming: 7 bases; junction bases outside the gene matches: 3. The CDR3 is made up of 14 amino acids. CDR1 KGHSH and CDR2 LQKENI come from the germline V gene. In DNA form, the CDR3 reads TGTGCCAGCTCACCAAGTGGACAGGGTGAAAAACTGTTTTTT. Its protein is CASSPSGQGEKLFF.

The genes are TRBV12-5 and TRBJ2-7, with a possible D match to TRBD1 (6 bases). CDR1 and CDR2 from the germline V gene are LGHNT and FRNRAP. CDR3 length equals 14 residues. V was trimmed by 3 bases and J by 3 bases, leaving 12 bases between them. Written as DNA, the CDR3 is TGTGCTAGTGGTTTAGGGCAGGGGAACTACGAGCAGTACTTC. Amino acid sequence: CASGLGQGNYEQYF.

The genes are TRBV18 and TRBJ2-7; 7 bases line up with TRBD2. The CDR3 runs to 14 residues. Germline V gives CDR1 KGHSH, CDR2 LQKENI. The V segment lost 2 bases and the J segment 1 base; nucleotides outside the gene matches: 2. Written as DNA, the CDR3 is TGTGCCAGCTCACCAAGCGGGGTTTCCTACGAGCAGTACTTC. Protein product: CASSPSGVSYEQYF.

The genes are TRBV12-5 and TRBJ2-3; 14 nucleotides agree with TRBD2. Losses at the gene ends were 5 bases for V and 1 base for J; bases not matched to a gene: 14. CDR1 LGHNT and CDR2 FRNRAP come from the germline V gene. The CDR3 runs 20 residues. CDR3 protein: CASGPFRTSGGFNGTDTQYF. CDR3 DNA: TGTGCTAGTGGTCCTTTCCGGACTAGCGGGGGGTTTAATGGCACAGATACGCAGTATTTT.

The V call is TRBV14, the J call TRBJ2-7; 7 nucleotides agree with TRBD2. This CDR3 is built from 13 residues. CDR1 and CDR2 (germline): SGHDN, FVKESK. The trim removed 6 bases at V and 7 bases at J, leaving 9 bases unmatched. CDR3 region: CASSMGVGREQYF. CDR3 coding DNA: TGTGCCAGCAGTATGGGGGTCGGGAGGGAGCAGTACTTC.

The chain has TRBV5-4 and TRBJ2-7, with D possibly matching TRBD1 (5 bases). There are 15 residues in the CDR3. The V gene lost 4 bases and the J gene lost 4 bases, with 18 bases spanning the gap. Germline values: CDR1 SGHNT, CDR2 YYREEE (reference sequence). CDR3 protein: CASSDTRQGGYEQYF. The DNA of the CDR3 is TGTGCCAGCAGCGATACTCGCCAGGGTGGGTACGAGCAGTACTTC.

The chain employs TRBV6-1 and TRBJ2-2, with a weak D call TRBD1 (5 bases). CDR1 and CDR2 (germline): MNHNS, SASEGT. CDR3 size: 16 residues. Trimming cost V 2 bases and J 0 bases, with 10 bases left between them. The chain's CDR3 is CASSERQYTNTGELFF. CDR3 sequence (DNA): TGTGCCAGCAGTGAACGACAGTATACGAACACCGGGGAGCTGTTTTTT.

This chain connects TRBV27 to TRBJ1-1; 9 bases agree with TRBD1. There are 17 residues in the CDR3. Germline values: CDR1 MNHEY, CDR2 SMNVEV (reference sequence). The V segment lost 8 bases and the J segment 5 bases; nucleotides outside the gene matches: 18. The CDR3 DNA reads TGTGCCAGCGGGGCTCGGAACTCCAGACAGGGGGAAACTGAAGCTTTCTTT. Amino acid sequence: CASGARNSRQGETEAFF.

This clone was detected only a few times. The rearrangement joins TRBV3-1 (or the pseudogene TRBV3-2) to TRBJ2-1; D is possibly TRBD2 (7 bases). Germline-derived CDR1 and CDR2 are LGHDT and YNNKEL (reference sequence). V was clipped by 2 bases and J by 9 bases, with 8 bases between them. The CDR3 has 12 amino acids. The CDR3 bases are TGTGCCAGCAGCCAAAGGGGGGGTGAGCAGTTCTTC. It encodes CASSQRGGEQFF.

This clone was counted only a few times. The chain's CDR3 is CASSEAYPSGTEAFF. The CDR3 region has the DNA TGTGCCAGCAGTGAAGCTTACCCGAGCGGCACTGAAGCTTTCTTT. The gene calls are TRBV2 and TRBJ1-1; D gene uncertain. The CDR3 extends over 15 amino acids. Germline V gene lookup returns CDR1 SNHLY and CDR2 FYNNEI. Trimming removed 0 bases at V and 4 bases at J, with 12 bases between.

As for this clone: Other DNA sequences in the same sample also yield this CDR3. The chain couples TRBV11-3 to TRBJ2-3; maybe TRBD1 (5 bases). Looked up from germline, CDR1 is SGHNT and CDR2 is YENEEA. The germline V and J ends were trimmed by 0 bases and 5 bases, with 6 bases remaining between them. CDR3 length: 13 residues. The CDR3 DNA is TGTGCCAGCAGCTTAGATCAGGGAGATACGCAGTATTTT. Its protein is CASSLDQGDTQYF.

The chain has TRBV10-3 and TRBJ2-3; D possibly corresponds to TRBD2 (5 bases). There are 17 residues in the CDR3. Trimming took off 2 bases at V and 2 bases at J, with 17 bases between the two ends. The germline gives CDR1 ENHRY, CDR2 SYGVKD. This chain's CDR3 is CAISERGSGSSTDTQYF. CDR3 sequence (DNA): TGTGCCATCAGTGAGCGGGGTTCAGGATCCTCCACAGATACGCAGTATTTT.

This clone was observed once. V usage is TRBV6-5 and J usage is TRBJ1-1; D is perhaps TRBD1 (5 bases). The V gene lost 2 bases and the J gene lost 2 bases, with 15 bases spanning the gap. Germline V gives CDR1 MNHEY, CDR2 SVGAGI. There are 16 residues in the CDR3. CDR3 protein: CASSYAISGLNTEAFF. The CDR3 region has the DNA TGTGCCAGCAGTTACGCAATATCAGGGCTCAACACTGAAGCTTTCTTT.

V and J are TRBV29-1 and TRBJ2-2, with TRBD1 matching over 8 bases. The germline CDR1 and CDR2 sequences are SQVTM and ANQGSEA. The length of the CDR3 is 16 residues. The V and J ends lost 4 bases and 1 base, in that order; junction bases with no gene match: 8. CDR3 DNA: TGCAGCGTTGTAAGAGGACAGGGCCTGAACACCGGGGAGCTGTTTTTT. Its translation is CSVVRGQGLNTGELFF.

The chain is built from TRBV9 and TRBJ1-2; TRBD1 might be the D (5 bases). Germline CDR1 is SGDLS and CDR2 is YYNGEE. CDR3 length: 15 amino acids. The ends were cut back, 3 bases at V and 2 bases at J, with 14 bases in the middle. CDR3 sequence reads: CASSGQTGDNYGYTF. The DNA for the CDR3 is TGTGCCAGCAGCGGACAGACCGGCGACAACTATGGCTACACCTTC.

J is TRBJ2-1 and V is TRBV5-1; the match to TRBD1 covers 8 bases. Trimming at V came to 3 bases and at J to 5 bases, leaving 7 bases not matched to a gene. CDR3 length: 15 residues. The germline gives CDR1 SGHRS, CDR2 YFSETQ. This CDR3 is CASSSTDRENNEQFF. CDR3 bases: TGCGCCAGCAGCTCGACGGACAGGGAAAACAATGAGCAGTTCTTC.

This chain links TRBV27 with TRBJ1-1, with D uncertain. V lost 5 bases and J lost 4, with 14 bases in between. The CDR3 length is 14 residues. CDR1 and CDR2 from the germline V gene are MNHEY and SMNVEV (reference sequence). For the CDR3, the DNA is TGTGCCAGCAGTATCCCTGACACAAGCACTGAAGCTTTCTTT. This sequence encodes CASSIPDTSTEAFF.

This sequence joins TRBV6-5 and TRBJ1-2; TRBD1 matches 10 bases. Germline-derived CDR1 and CDR2 are MNHEY and SVGAGI. J gave up 7 bases and V 8 bases, and 7 bases lay outside the gene matches. This CDR3 is built from 13 residues. CDR3 in DNA: TGTGCCAGCCGTCTTGGGACAGGGGCTGGCTACACCTTC. It specifies CASRLGTGAGYTF.